The rows below give T cell receptor beta chains drawn from one sample of a study of OX40 agonist ivuxolimab in advanced cancers. Sequencing used immunoSEQ multiplex PCR; TCRdb keeps in-frame clones, though not all of them. Here the sample spans over 40,000 clones, 70% to 90% being singletons. The sample consisted of CD4+ or CD8+ T cells sorted from blood, taken in a trial of the OX40 agonist ivuxolimab. All receptors come from an adult with an advanced solid tumor such as melanoma, head and neck, liver or kidney cancer. Each CDR3 is given with its conserved first and last residue. Each record gives: clone size, D gene, V gene, J gene, CDR3 DNA, CDR3 protein. The D gene is left open where the match is weak. Clone size is given for some rows only: seen once, a few or many times, or a class if the clone is expanded.

>-|-|TRBV4-1|TRBJ1-4
TGCGCCAGCAGCAGAACTAATGAAAAACTGTTTTTT
CASSRTNEKLFF
>-|-|TRBV30|TRBJ1-6
TGTGCCTGGTGGCAGGGCGGGTCACCCCTCCACTTT
CAWWQGGSPLHF
>-|-|TRBV7-9|TRBJ1-2
TGTGCCAGCAGCCAGAGATTGACAGCCTCTAACTATGGCTACACCTTC
CASSQRLTASNYGYTF
>-|-|TRBV9|TRBJ1-1
TGTGCCAGCAGCCCCCTCCCGGAGAACACTGAAGCTTTCTTT
CASSPLPENTEAFF
>-|-|TRBV7-6|TRBJ2-3
TGTGCCAGCAGCCCTCGGGCCGGCCGGGGTTCTGGCACAGATACGCAGTATTTT
CASSPRAGRGSGTDTQYF
>-|TRBD1|TRBV6-5|TRBJ2-7
TGTGCCAGCAGTTACTCAGGGACAGCGTCCTACGAGCAGTACTTC
CASSYSGTASYEQYF
>few|TRBD2|TRBV4-1|TRBJ2-5
TGCGCCAGCAGCCAAGAACGCGGGGGGCGACAAGAGACCCAGTACTTC
CASSQERGGRQETQYF
>-|-|TRBV5-1|TRBJ1-2
TGCGCCAGCAGCTCCACAGGGACCTATGGCTACACCTTC
CASSSTGTYGYTF
>-|-|TRBV30|TRBJ2-7
TGTGCCTGGAGAAGCTCGGGACGGGCGTCCCACGAGCAGTACTTC
CAWRSSGRASHEQYF
>-|-|TRBV28|TRBJ1-2
TGTGCCAGCCGAACAGGCTTCTATGGCTACACCTTC
CASRTGFYGYTF
>once|-|TRBV25-1|TRBJ2-3
TGTGCCAGCAGTGACCCAGACAGGAGCACAGATACGCAGTATTTT
CASSDPDRSTDTQYF
>-|-|TRBV19|TRBJ1-4
TGTGCCAGTAGCCCGGGGACGGGAATTTCTGGTGAAAAACTGTTTTTT
CASSPGTGISGEKLFF
>-|-|TRBV6-1|TRBJ2-1
TGTGCCAGCAGTGACGTGCTAGCGAAATACAATGAGCAGTTCTTC
CASSDVLAKYNEQFF
>-|-|TRBV5-1|TRBJ2-4
TGCGCCAGCAGCTCTGGGGAAGCCAAAAACATTCAGTACTTC
CASSSGEAKNIQYF
>-|-|TRBV29-1|TRBJ1-5
TGCAGCGTTGATCTCAGGGAGGAAGGCAATCAGCCCCAGCATTTT
CSVDLREEGNQPQHF
>-|TRBD2|TRBV10-2|TRBJ2-7
TGCGCCAGCACCCCCGGGACTAGCGGGGCTGGGGAGCAGTACTTC
CASTPGTSGAGEQYF
>-|-|TRBV6-1|TRBJ1-3
TGTGCCAGCAGTGAACTGAGGGGGTCGGGTGGAAACACCATATATTTT
CASSELRGSGGNTIYF
>-|-|TRBV12-5|TRBJ2-1
TGTGCTAGTGGTTTGGTCCCCTGGCTACATGAGCAGTTCTTC
CASGLVPWLHEQFF
>-|-|TRBV15|TRBJ2-3
TGTGCCACCAGCAGAGACAGGAGATTACTCACAGATACGCAGTATTTT
CATSRDRRLLTDTQYF
>-|TRBD1|TRBV18|TRBJ1-4
TGTGCCAGCTCACCAAGGAAAGGGGGCGTTAATGAAAAACTGTTTTTT
CASSPRKGGVNEKLFF
>-|-|TRBV12-5|TRBJ1-1
TGTGCTAGTGGTTTGGTACAATCGGAGGGGGGCACTGAAGCTTTCTTT
CASGLVQSEGGTEAFF
>-|-|TRBV7-3|TRBJ2-1
TGTGCCAGCAGCCCCGCTCCGGGGAGCTCCTACAATGAGCAGTTCTTC
CASSPAPGSSYNEQFF
>-|TRBD2|TRBV7-9|TRBJ2-1
TGTGCCAGCAGCCGGACTAGCGGGATAAACGATGAGCAGTTCTTC
CASSRTSGINDEQFF
>-|-|TRBV5-1|TRBJ2-3
TGCGCCAGCAGCACCGCTGACACAGATACGCAGTATTTT
CASSTADTDTQYF
>-|TRBD1|TRBV10-3|TRBJ2-5
TGTGCCATCCTTATGCGGATTGGGGAAGGGGGCGAGACCCAGTACTTC
CAILMRIGEGGETQYF
>once|-|TRBV7-3|TRBJ2-7
TGTGCCAGCAGCTTGGGTAGAACGGGCGAGCAGTACTTC
CASSLGRTGEQYF
>-|-|TRBV9|TRBJ2-3
TGTGCCAGCAGCTCCCGACAGGGCACAGATACGCAGTATTTT
CASSSRQGTDTQYF
>-|TRBD1|TRBV7-9|TRBJ1-3
TGTGCCAGCAGCACAGGGGGTAGCTCTGGAAACACCATATATTTT
CASSTGGSSGNTIYF
>-|-|TRBV5-1|TRBJ1-1
TGCGCCAGCAGCCTGGGCCCGGGTATAGAAGCTTTCTTT
CASSLGPGIEAFF
>-|-|TRBV19|TRBJ1-2
TGTGCCAGTAGTATGGTGTCAGACGAATATGGCTACACCTTC
CASSMVSDEYGYTF
>-|-|TRBV25-1|TRBJ1-4
TGTGCCAGCAGTGGGGGGATTTTGGAAAAACTGTTTTTT
CASSGGILEKLFF
>once|-|TRBV7-3|TRBJ2-1
TGTGCCAGCAGCTTAGGAAATCGGGCTATGAGCTCCTACAATGAGCAGTTCTTC
CASSLGNRAMSSYNEQFF
>once|-|TRBV11-1|TRBJ2-1
TGTGCCAGCAGCCCAGGGGATAGACGGAGGTCCAATGAGCAGTTCTTC
CASSPGDRRRSNEQFF
>-|TRBD2|TRBV6-5|TRBJ2-1
TGTGCCAGCAGTTACTCGGACGGGAGGGACCTGTTCTTC
CASSYSDGRDLFF
>-|-|TRBV11-2|TRBJ2-4
TGTGCCAGCAGCTTAGATAGAAACATTCAGTACTTC
CASSLDRNIQYF
>-|-|TRBV28|TRBJ2-7
TGTGCCAGCAGTTTAATGACAGGGCTGGGGGGGGAGCAGTACTTC
CASSLMTGLGGEQYF
>once|TRBD1|TRBV30|TRBJ1-6
TGTGCCTGGACCCCCCGGGACAGGGGACGGGGGAAAGGAATAGATTCACCCCTCCACTTT
CAWTPRDRGRGKGIDSPLHF
>-|TRBD1|TRBV5-8|TRBJ1-5
TGTGCCAGCAGCTTGGTGCTTTCCGGGACAGGGGTCGGGCAGCCCCAGCATTTT
CASSLVLSGTGVGQPQHF
>few|-|TRBV28|TRBJ2-5
TGTGCCAGCAGTCCAGGGCTCCAAGAGACCCAGTACTTC
CASSPGLQETQYF
>-|-|TRBV7-2|TRBJ2-2
TGTGCCAGCAGCCCCCGCCAAATTATGGGGGAGCTGTTTTTT
CASSPRQIMGELFF
>-|-|TRBV5-4|TRBJ1-3
TGTGCCAGCAGCTTTAACCGGGGCTCTGGAAACACCATATATTTT
CASSFNRGSGNTIYF
>-|TRBD1|TRBV5-4|TRBJ2-2
TGTGCCAGCAGCTTGGGACAGGGTACCACCGGGGAGCTGTTTTTT
CASSLGQGTTGELFF
>-|-|TRBV20-1|TRBJ2-3
TGCAGTGCTGCGTTAGATACGCAGTATTTT
CSAALDTQYF
>-|-|TRBV28|TRBJ1-5
TGTGCCAGCACCTCAGGGGCGCCAGGTCAGCCCCAGCATTTT
CASTSGAPGQPQHF
>-|-|TRBV1|TRBJ2-5
TGCACCAGCAGCCAAGGGACTAGCGAGACCCAGTACTTC
CTSSQGTSETQYF
>-|-|TRBV19|TRBJ2-3
TGTGCCAGTATGGGGGGCGCGGCAGATACGCAGTATTTT
CASMGGAADTQYF
>-|TRBD1|TRBV19|TRBJ1-3
TGTGCCAGTAGAACGGACAGGGGGCTTGGAAACACCATATATTTT
CASRTDRGLGNTIYF
>once|-|TRBV11-2|TRBJ1-4
TGTGCCAGCAGCCAGGACGGAACGCGAGAAAAACTGTTTTTT
CASSQDGTREKLFF
>once|TRBD2|TRBV6-5|TRBJ2-1
TGTGCCAGCAGAAGACTAGCGGGAGGGCACAATGAGCAGTTCTTC
CASRRLAGGHNEQFF
>-|-|TRBV28|TRBJ2-7
TGTGCCAGCAGAGGCCAGGGGCAGGGGTCCTACGAGCAGTACTTC
CASRGQGQGSYEQYF